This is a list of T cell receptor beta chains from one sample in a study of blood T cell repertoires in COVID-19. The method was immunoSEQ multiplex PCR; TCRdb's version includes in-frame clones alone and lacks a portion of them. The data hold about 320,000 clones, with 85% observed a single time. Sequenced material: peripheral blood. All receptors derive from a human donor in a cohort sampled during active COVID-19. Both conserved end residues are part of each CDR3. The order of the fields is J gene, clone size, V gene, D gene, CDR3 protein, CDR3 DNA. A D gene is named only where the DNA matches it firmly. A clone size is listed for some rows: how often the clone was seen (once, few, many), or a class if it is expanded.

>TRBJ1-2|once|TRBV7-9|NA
CASSLFRGTLQGYGYTF
TGTGCCAGCAGCTTATTTCGGGGCACACTCCAGGGGTATGGCTACACCTTC
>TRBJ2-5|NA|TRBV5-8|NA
CASSLRLQSAETQYF
TGTGCCAGCAGCCTGAGACTTCAATCGGCGGAGACCCAGTACTTC
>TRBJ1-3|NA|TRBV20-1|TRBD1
CSASSTGTVEAPYSGNTIYF
TGCAGTGCTAGTTCAACCGGGACAGTCGAGGCACCCTACTCTGGAAACACCATATATTTT
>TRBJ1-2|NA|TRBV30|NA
CAWTLGDGGYTF
TGTGCCTGGACCCTGGGAGATGGTGGCTACACCTTC
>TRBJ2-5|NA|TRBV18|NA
CASSPNPGQETQYF
TGTGCCAGCTCACCAAACCCGGGCCAAGAGACCCAGTACTTC
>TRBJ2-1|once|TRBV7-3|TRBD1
CASSLISGGAPRVGNEQFF
TGTGCCAGCAGCTTAATTTCAGGGGGCGCCCCCCGAGTAGGCAATGAGCAGTTCTTC
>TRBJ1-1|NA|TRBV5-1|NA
CASSLLTGSNTEAFF
TGCGCCAGCAGCTTACTCACAGGATCGAACACTGAAGCTTTCTTT
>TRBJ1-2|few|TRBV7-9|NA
CASSKWAGLQGFSGYTF
TGTGCCAGCAGCAAGTGGGCCGGATTACAGGGATTCTCTGGCTACACCTTC
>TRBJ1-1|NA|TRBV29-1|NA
CSVRGGAMNTEAFF
TGCAGCGTGAGGGGGGGGGCGATGAACACTGAAGCTTTCTTT
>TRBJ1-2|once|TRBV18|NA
CASSPQGQGYGYTF
TGTGCCAGCTCACCACAGGGGCAGGGCTATGGCTACACCTTC
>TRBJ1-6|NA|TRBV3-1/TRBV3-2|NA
CASSQRDYNSPLHF
TGTGCCAGCAGCCAGAGGGATTATAATTCACCCCTCCACTTT
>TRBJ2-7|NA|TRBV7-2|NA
CASSVGLRDSLSSYEQYF
TGTGCCAGCAGCGTGGGATTACGGGACTCCCTGAGCTCCTACGAGCAGTACTTC
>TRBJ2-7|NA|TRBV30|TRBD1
CAWYPTGSPYEQYF
TGTGCCTGGTACCCGACAGGGAGCCCCTACGAGCAGTACTTC
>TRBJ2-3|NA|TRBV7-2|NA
CASSPGLGSTDTQYF
TGTGCCAGCAGCCCCGGACTGGGAAGCACAGATACGCAGTATTTT
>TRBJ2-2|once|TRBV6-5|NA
CASSYIGLANTGELFF
TGTGCCAGCAGTTATATTGGACTTGCGAACACCGGGGAGCTGTTTTTT
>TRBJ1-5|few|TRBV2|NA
CASSAGFDQPQHF
TGTGCCAGCAGTGCCGGGTTTGATCAGCCCCAGCATTTT
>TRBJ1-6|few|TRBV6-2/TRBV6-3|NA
CASSYSSRPITPLHF
TGTGCCAGCAGTTACTCGAGCAGGCCCATAACACCCCTCCACTTT
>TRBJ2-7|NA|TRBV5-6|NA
CASSNELGLFSYEQYF
TGTGCCAGCAGCAACGAGCTGGGACTCTTCTCCTACGAGCAGTACTTC
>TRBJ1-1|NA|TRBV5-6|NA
CASSLVWRTDHEAFF
TGTGCCAGCAGCTTGGTTTGGAGGACAGACCATGAAGCTTTCTTT
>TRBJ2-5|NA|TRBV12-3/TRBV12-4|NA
CASSFLDRETQYF
TGTGCCAGCAGTTTCCTGGACAGAGAGACCCAGTACTTC
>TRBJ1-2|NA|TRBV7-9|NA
CASSLGRDYSYTF
TGTGCCAGCAGCTTAGGCCGGGATTATAGCTACACCTTC
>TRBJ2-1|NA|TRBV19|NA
CASKEPGSTYNEQFF
TGTGCCAGTAAGGAGCCGGGATCCACTTACAATGAGCAGTTCTTC
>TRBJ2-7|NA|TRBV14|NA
CASSQVAGTYEQYF
TGTGCCAGCAGCCAAGTTGCAGGCACCTACGAGCAGTACTTC
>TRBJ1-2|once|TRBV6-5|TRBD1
CASTRTGAYGYTF
TGTGCCAGCACCCGGACAGGGGCCTATGGCTACACCTTC
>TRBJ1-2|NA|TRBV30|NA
CAWSSYGGDYGYTF
TGTGCCTGGAGTTCCTACGGGGGAGACTATGGCTACACCTTC
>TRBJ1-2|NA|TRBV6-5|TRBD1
CASSAGTVVGYTF
TGTGCCAGCAGCGCCGGGACAGTGGTTGGCTACACCTTC
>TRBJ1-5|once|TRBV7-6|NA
CASSLGGGGQPQHF
TGTGCCAGCAGCTTAGGAGGGGGAGGGCAGCCCCAGCATTTT
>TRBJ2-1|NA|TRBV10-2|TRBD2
CASILAGGNEQFF
TGCGCCAGCATTCTAGCGGGGGGGAATGAGCAGTTCTTC
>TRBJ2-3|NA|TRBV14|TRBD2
CASSWRTSGIADTQYF
TGTGCCAGCAGCTGGCGGACTAGCGGGATAGCAGATACGCAGTATTTT
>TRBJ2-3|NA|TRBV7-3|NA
CASSLTGLTQYF
TGTGCCAGCAGCTTAACCGGGTTGACGCAGTATTTT
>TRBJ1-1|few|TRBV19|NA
CASSSTGNGFF
TGTGCCAGTAGCAGCACAGGGAACGGTTTCTTT
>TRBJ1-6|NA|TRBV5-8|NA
CASSFRTSYNSPLHF
TGTGCCAGCAGCTTTAGGACATCCTATAATTCACCCCTCCACTTT
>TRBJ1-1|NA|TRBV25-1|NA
CASTLTYQGNTEAFF
TGTGCCAGCACCTTGACATACCAGGGGAACACTGAAGCTTTCTTT
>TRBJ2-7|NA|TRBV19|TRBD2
CASSIPLGGEQYF
TGTGCCAGTAGTATCCCTCTGGGGGGGGAGCAGTACTTC
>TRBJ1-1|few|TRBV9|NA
CASSVASNTEAFF
TGTGCCAGCAGCGTAGCTTCGAACACTGAAGCTTTCTTT
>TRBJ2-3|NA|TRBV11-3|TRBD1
CASSFGGTGTSDTQYF
TGTGCCAGCAGCTTCGGTGGGACAGGGACATCAGATACGCAGTATTTT
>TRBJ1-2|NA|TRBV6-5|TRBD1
CASSLTGLFGYTF
TGTGCCAGCAGTCTGACAGGGCTGTTTGGCTACACCTTC
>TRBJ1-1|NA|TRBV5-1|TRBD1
CASSLGTGGLENTEAFF
TGCGCCAGCAGCTTGGGGACAGGGGGCTTGGAGAACACTGAAGCTTTCTTT
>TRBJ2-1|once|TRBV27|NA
CASSLLRMRASYNEQFF
TGTGCCAGCAGTTTACTCCGGATGAGGGCGTCCTACAATGAGCAGTTCTTC
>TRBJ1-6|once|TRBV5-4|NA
CASSFLDSPLHF
TGTGCCAGCAGCTTTCTTGATTCACCCCTCCACTTT
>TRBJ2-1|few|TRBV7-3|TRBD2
CASSLLPTSGFNNEQFF
TGTGCCAGCAGCTTACTTCCGACTAGCGGGTTTAACAATGAGCAGTTCTTC
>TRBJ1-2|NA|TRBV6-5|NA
CASGANYGYTF
TGTGCCAGCGGGGCAAACTATGGCTACACCTTC
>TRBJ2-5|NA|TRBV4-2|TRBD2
CASSQEGIAGGETQYF
TGTGCCAGCAGCCAAGAGGGAATAGCGGGGGGGGAGACCCAGTACTTC
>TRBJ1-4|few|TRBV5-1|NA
CASSFAGALNEKLFF
TGCGCCAGCAGCTTTGCAGGGGCCCTTAATGAAAAACTGTTTTTT
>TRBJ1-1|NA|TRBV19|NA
CASKVTANTEAFF
TGTGCCAGTAAAGTGACAGCCAACACTGAAGCTTTCTTT
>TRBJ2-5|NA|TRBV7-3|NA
CASSLTLATQETQYF
TGTGCCAGCAGCTTAACGTTAGCTACCCAAGAGACCCAGTACTTC
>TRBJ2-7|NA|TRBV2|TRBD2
CASRGTSAGEQYF
TGTGCCAGCAGGGGGACTAGCGCGGGCGAGCAGTACTTC
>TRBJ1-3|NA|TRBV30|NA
CAWTDPGLGNTIYF
TGTGCCTGGACCGACCCAGGGTTGGGGAACACCATATATTTT
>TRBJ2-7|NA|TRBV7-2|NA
CASSSSYYEQYF
TGTGCCAGCAGCTCCAGTTACTACGAGCAGTACTTC